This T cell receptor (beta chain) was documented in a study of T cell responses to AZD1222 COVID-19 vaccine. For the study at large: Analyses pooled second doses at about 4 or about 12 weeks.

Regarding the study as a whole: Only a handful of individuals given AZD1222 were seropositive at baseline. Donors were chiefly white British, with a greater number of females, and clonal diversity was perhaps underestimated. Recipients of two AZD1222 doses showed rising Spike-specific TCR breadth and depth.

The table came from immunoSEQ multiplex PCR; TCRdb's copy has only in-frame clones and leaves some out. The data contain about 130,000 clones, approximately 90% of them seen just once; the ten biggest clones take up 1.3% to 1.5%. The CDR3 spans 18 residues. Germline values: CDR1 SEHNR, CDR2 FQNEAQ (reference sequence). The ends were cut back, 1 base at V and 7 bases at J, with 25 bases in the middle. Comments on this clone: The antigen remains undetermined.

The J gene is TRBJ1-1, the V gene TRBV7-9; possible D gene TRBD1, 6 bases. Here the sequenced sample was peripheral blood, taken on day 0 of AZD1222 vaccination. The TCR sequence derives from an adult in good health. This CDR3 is CASSLGTGAGGPIGEAFF. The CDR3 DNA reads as TGTGCCAGCAGCTTAGGTACGGGGGCAGGAGGGCCAATAGGTGAAGCTTTCTTT.